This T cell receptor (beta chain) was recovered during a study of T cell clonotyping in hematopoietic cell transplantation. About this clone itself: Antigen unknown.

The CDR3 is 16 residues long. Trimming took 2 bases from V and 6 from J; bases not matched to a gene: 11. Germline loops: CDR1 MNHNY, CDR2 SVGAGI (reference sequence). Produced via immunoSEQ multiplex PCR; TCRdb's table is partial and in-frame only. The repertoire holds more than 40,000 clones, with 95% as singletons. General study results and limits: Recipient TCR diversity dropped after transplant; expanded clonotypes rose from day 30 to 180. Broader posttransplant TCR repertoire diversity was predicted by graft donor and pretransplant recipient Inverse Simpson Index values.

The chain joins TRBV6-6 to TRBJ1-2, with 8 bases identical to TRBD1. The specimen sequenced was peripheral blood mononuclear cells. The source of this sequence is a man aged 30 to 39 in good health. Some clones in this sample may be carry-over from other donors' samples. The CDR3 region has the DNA TGTGCCAGCAGTTACCCTATGGACAGGGAATTGAATGGCTACACCTTC. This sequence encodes CASSYPMDRELNGYTF.